One sample yielded the 4 T cell receptor beta chains listed below, sequenced in a study of blood T cell repertoires in COVID-19 (dated by TCRdb to the early 2020s). Library prep was done by the immunoSEQ multiplex PCR assay. This is the immuneACCESS table as TCRdb keeps it, with only in-frame sequences that have V and J called. A part of the clones is gone; compared with another copy, unresolved V genes explain less than half, and the rest is unexplained. For this sample there are 300,000 to 350,000 clones; about nine tenths appear just once. 1% of the sample is taken by the ten largest. Sequencing was carried out using PBMCs or T cells enriched from blood (not recorded which). The receptors originated from a woman in her twenties or thirties who had been exposed to COVID-19.

The chain employs TRBV9 and TRBJ1-6, with D perhaps matching TRBD1 (6 bases). Germline loops: CDR1 SGDLS, CDR2 YYNGEE. The CDR3 runs 14 residues. With 7 bases removed from V and 5 bases from J, the gap between germline ends came to 13 bases. As DNA, the CDR3 is TGTGCCAGCGAGGGGGGGCTAGATAATTCACCCCTCCACTTT. Amino acid sequence: CASEGGLDNSPLHF.

The chain is built from TRBV30 and TRBJ2-7; D call uncertain. This CDR3 spans 11 amino acids. Germline CDR1 is GTSNPN and CDR2 is SVGIG (reference sequence). The germline V and J ends were trimmed by 4 bases and 5 bases, with 9 bases remaining between them. This CDR3 is CAWTHLHEQYF. The DNA for the CDR3 is TGTGCCTGGACTCACTTGCACGAGCAGTACTTC.

The rearrangement uses TRBV3-1 (or the pseudogene TRBV3-2) and TRBJ1-6, with 8 bases identical to TRBD1. The ends lost 3 bases at V and 7 bases at J; junction bases unmatched: 8. Germline CDR1 is LGHDT and CDR2 is YNNKEL (reference sequence). The CDR3 spans 16 residues. CDR3 sequence (DNA): TGTGCCAGCAGCCAGAGAGACAGGGGTTACAATTCACCCCTCCACTTT. Its translation is CASSQRDRGYNSPLHF.

This sequence joins TRBV6-4 and TRBJ1-2, with TRBD1 matching over 10 bases. The germline CDR1 and CDR2 sequences are MRHNA and SNTAGT. The CDR3 has 16 residues. The V and J ends lost 6 bases and 0 bases, in that order; junction bases with no gene match: 7. In DNA form, the CDR3 reads TGTGCCAGCAGCAGAGAAGGACAGGGGGCTAACTATGGCTACACCTTC. Its protein product is CASSREGQGANYGYTF.